What follows are 25 T cell receptor beta chains derived from one specimen sequenced in a study of OX40 agonist ivuxolimab in advanced cancers. The assay was immunoSEQ multiplex PCR, and TCRdb's table has in-frame clones only and misses some. Here the sample spans 60,000 to 95,000 clones, about 92% being singletons. Sequences were derived from CD4+ or CD8+ T cells sorted from blood, sampled in a trial of the OX40 agonist ivuxolimab. The receptors stem from an adult with an advanced solid tumor such as melanoma, head and neck, liver or kidney cancer.

The genes are TRBV10-3 and TRBJ2-2; 10 nucleotides line up with TRBD2. This CDR3 has 18 residues. Germline lookup yields CDR1 ENHRY and CDR2 SYGVKD. V lost 6 bases, J lost 2 bases, and 12 bases stayed unmatched. The CDR3 protein is CAISPTPGLATNTGELFF. The CDR3 DNA reads as TGTGCCATCAGCCCAACCCCGGGACTAGCGACAAACACCGGGGAGCTGTTTTTT.

V is TRBV4-1 and J is TRBJ1-5; the match to TRBD1 covers 8 bases. Germline V gene sequence: CDR1 MGHRA, CDR2 YSYEKL. V was clipped by 4 bases and J by 1 base; unmatched bases: 3. The CDR3 totals 15 residues. The CDR3, as DNA: TGCGCCAGCAGCCCGGGACAGGTCAGCAATCAGCCCCAGCATTTT. This gives the protein CASSPGQVSNQPQHF.

The chain has TRBV6-1 and TRBJ2-5; 11 bases are shared with TRBD1. V lost 2 bases to trimming and J lost 1 base; unmatched junction nucleotides: 6. There are 17 residues in the CDR3. Germline CDR1 is MNHNS and CDR2 is SASEGT. For the CDR3, the DNA is TGTGCCAGCAGTGAACGGGACAGGGGGTTTGGCCAAGAGACCCAGTACTTC. Its protein is CASSERDRGFGQETQYF.

This clone was recorded once. The chain carries TRBV11-2 and TRBJ2-7, with no clear D. Between the trimmed V and J ends, which lost 1 base and 7 bases, there was a span of 11 bases. Germline assignment: CDR1 SGHAT and CDR2 FQNNGV. The CDR3 loop spans 13 amino acids. This CDR3 is CASSLGGLREQYF. DNA of the CDR3: TGTGCCAGCAGCTTAGGGGGATTACGAGAGCAGTACTTC.

The rearrangement links TRBV7-2 to TRBJ2-3, with 9 bases matching TRBD1. J gave up 5 bases and V 4 bases, and 7 bases lay outside the gene matches. The CDR3 runs to 15 residues. Germline-derived CDR1 and CDR2 are SGHTA and FQGNSA. The CDR3 DNA sequence: TGTGCCAGCAGCTCACAGGGGGCCCAGGGAGATACGCAGTATTTT. It codes for CASSSQGAQGDTQYF.

The chain joins TRBV28 to TRBJ2-3; TRBD2 might be the D (6 bases). The V gene's germline CDR1 is MDHEN and CDR2 SYDVKM. The length of the CDR3 is 13 residues. Trimming removed 7 bases from V and 11 bases from J, with 19 bases in between. The CDR3 spells CASKPGDGYKQYF. DNA of the CDR3: TGTGCCAGCAAACCGGGGGACGGATACAAGCAGTATTTT. The full variable domain, its missing parts supplied by reference TRBV28 and TRBJ2-3, is DVKVTQSSRYLVKRTGEKVFLECVQDMDHENMFWYRQDPGLGLRLIYFSYDVKMKEKGDIPEGYSVSREKKERFSLILESASTNQTSMYLCASKPGDGYKQYFGPGTRLTVL.

This chain joins TRBV6-1 and TRBJ1-3; the D is unclear. CDR1 and CDR2 from the germline V gene are MNHNS and SASEGT. There are 16 residues in the CDR3. Trimming removed 2 bases at V and 2 bases at J, with 13 bases between. CDR3 DNA sequence: TGTGCCAGCAGTGAAATTGGAAGTCGCCCTGGAAACACCATATATTTT. Its protein is CASSEIGSRPGNTIYF.

Only a few counts were recorded for this clone. The gene calls are TRBV19 and TRBJ1-3; 9 bases align to TRBD1. The CDR3 has 14 residues. CDR1 LNHDA and CDR2 SQIVND come from the germline V gene (reference sequence). The V and J ends lost 7 bases and 4 bases, in that order; junction bases with no gene match: 5. The DNA for the CDR3 is TGTGCCAGTACCCCGGGACAGGGCGGAAACACCATATATTTT. This sequence encodes CASTPGQGGNTIYF.

The gene calls are TRBV18 and TRBJ1-1; D unresolved. This CDR3 is 16 amino acids long. V lost 2 bases and J 0 bases, leaving 13 bases between the germline ends. In germline, CDR1 is KGHSH, CDR2 LQKENI. The CDR3 here is CASSPRQIDMNTEAFF. CDR3 nucleotide sequence: TGTGCCAGCTCACCAAGGCAGATCGACATGAACACTGAAGCTTTCTTT.

The sample holds one count of this clone. The chain carries TRBV9 and TRBJ1-5; D may be TRBD1 (5 bases). Trimming left V 3 bases short and J 1 base short, with 11 bases between. Per the germline V gene, CDR1 is SGDLS and CDR2 is YYNGEE. This CDR3 region has 15 residues. CDR3 amino acids: CASSAAGGSNQPQHF. CDR3 in DNA: TGTGCCAGCAGCGCTGCCGGGGGGAGCAATCAGCCCCAGCATTTT.

The V gene is TRBV18, the J gene TRBJ2-3; 9 bases are shared with TRBD2. Trimming removed 4 bases from V and 2 bases from J; junction bases left unmatched: 7. Germline CDR1 is KGHSH and CDR2 is LQKENI. The CDR3 is 16 amino acids. The CDR3 sequence is CASSLEAGGPTDTQYF. CDR3 in DNA: TGTGCCAGCTCACTCGAAGCGGGGGGACCCACAGATACGCAGTATTTT.

J is TRBJ1-2 and V is TRBV5-3; no clear D. TRBV5-3 is given ORF status, its function remaining uncertain. There are 13 residues in the CDR3. Trimming stripped 0 bases from V and 4 bases from J, with 7 bases between. In nucleotides, the CDR3 is TGTGCCAGAAGCTTGGTCGCAGGCTATGGCTACACCTTC. This translates into CARSLVAGYGYTF.

This chain joins TRBV10-3 and TRBJ2-3, with D possibly matching TRBD1 (6 bases). The CDR3 is made up of 17 amino acids. V was pared by 4 bases and J by 0 bases, with 17 bases between. CDR1 is ENHRY and CDR2 is SYGVKD in the germline V gene. CDR3 DNA sequence: TGTGCCATCAGTGGGGGCAGGGGTGACATTAGCACAGATACGCAGTATTTT. Encoded protein: CAISGGRGDISTDTQYF.

This clone was seen a single time. The genes are TRBV7-2 and TRBJ1-5; D is unresolved. This CDR3 has 14 amino acids. V was pared by 3 bases and J by 1 base, with 7 bases between. CDR1 SGHTA and CDR2 FQGNSA come from the germline V gene. This CDR3 reads CASSFGESNQPQHF. The CDR3 DNA is TGTGCCAGCAGCTTTGGGGAGAGCAATCAGCCCCAGCATTTT.

The rearrangement joins TRBV5-4 to TRBJ1-6; 9 bases align to TRBD1. The V gene end was trimmed by 3 bases and the J gene end by 10 bases; junction bases not matched to a gene: 5. Germline V gene sequence: CDR1 SGHNT, CDR2 YYREEE (reference sequence). CDR3 length: 14 amino acids. The CDR3, as DNA: TGTGCCAGCAGCTCGGGACAGGGAACATCACCCCTCCACTTT. This gives the protein CASSSGQGTSPLHF.

V is TRBV18 and J is TRBJ2-1; D gene ambiguous. Trimming removed 3 bases from V and 10 bases from J, with 25 bases in between. The CDR3 runs 17 residues. Germline CDR1 and CDR2: KGHSH and LQKENI. CDR3 region: CASSPPNIETLKWEQFF. The CDR3 nucleotides are TGTGCCAGCTCACCCCCGAATATAGAAACACTAAAATGGGAGCAGTTCTTC.

This rearrangement joins TRBV28 to TRBJ2-3; 10 bases align to TRBD2. CDR3 size: 15 residues. Germline values: CDR1 MDHEN, CDR2 SYDVKM. V shed 6 bases, J shed 4 bases, and the junction held 7 bases outside the gene matches. CDR3 DNA sequence: TGTGCCAGCAGCCTGGGACTAGCGCCCCCAGATACGCAGTATTTT. This encodes CASSLGLAPPDTQYF. Combining the CDR3 with reference TRBV28 and TRBJ2-3 gives the whole variable domain DVKVTQSSRYLVKRTGEKVFLECVQDMDHENMFWYRQDPGLGLRLIYFSYDVKMKEKGDIPEGYSVSREKKERFSLILESASTNQTSMYLCASSLGLAPPDTQYFGPGTRLTVL.

CDR3 region: CASSLRQGGEKLFF. CDR3 nucleotides: TGTGCCAGCAGCCTGCGACAGGGAGGTGAAAAACTGTTTTTT. This rearrangement joins TRBV5-8 to TRBJ1-4, with 7 bases aligning to TRBD1. Looked up from germline, CDR1 is SGHTS and CDR2 is YDEGEE. This CDR3 is 14 amino acids long. V gave up 4 bases and J gave up 7 bases; unmatched junction bases: 7.

The genes are TRBV5-4 and TRBJ2-1, with D possibly being TRBD1 (6 bases). Trimming took 0 bases from V and 1 from J, leaving 8 bases between them. This CDR3 comprises 15 residues. Germline assignment: CDR1 SGHNT and CDR2 YYREEE (reference sequence). This CDR3 is CASSLDTGSYNEQFF. CDR3 coding DNA: TGTGCCAGCAGCTTGGATACAGGGTCCTACAATGAGCAGTTCTTC.

The V and J genes are TRBV29-1 and TRBJ1-4; no clear D. The V gene lost 2 bases and the J gene lost 4 bases, with 8 bases spanning the gap. The germline V gene encodes CDR1 SQVTM and CDR2 ANQGSEA. This CDR3 region has 13 residues. This CDR3 reads CSVEIGYNEKLFF. The CDR3 DNA follows: TGCAGCGTTGAAATCGGCTATAATGAAAAACTGTTTTTT.

The chain carries TRBV4-3 and TRBJ1-1, with a tentative D call TRBD1 (6 bases). The germline V gene encodes CDR1 LGHNA and CDR2 YSLEER. This CDR3 region has 15 residues. Between the trimmed V and J ends, which lost 1 base and 0 bases, there was a span of 9 bases. The CDR3 is CASSQGTGLNTEAFF. CDR3 nucleotide sequence: TGCGCCAGCAGCCAAGGCACAGGGTTGAACACTGAAGCTTTCTTT.

The chain couples TRBV7-2 to TRBJ2-7, with 12 nucleotides matching TRBD2. Germline CDR1 reads SGHTA; CDR2 reads FQGNSA. V gave up 5 bases and J gave up 2 bases; unmatched junction bases: 13. The length of the CDR3 is 18 residues. The CDR3 nucleotides read TGTGCCAGCAGCCCTCGAGGTGGGGCTAGCGGGGGGGCCTACGAGCAGTACTTC. Its translation: CASSPRGGASGGAYEQYF. The whole variable domain, remainder taken from reference TRBV7-2 and TRBJ2-7, is GAGVSQSPSNKVTEKGKDVELRCDPISGHTALYWYRQSLGQGLEFLIYFQGNSAPDKSGLPSDRFSAERTGGSVSTLTIQRTQQEDSAVYLCASSPRGGASGGAYEQYFGPGTRLTVT.

The chain employs TRBV5-4 and TRBJ2-5; D gene uncertain. CDR3 length equals 13 residues. Germline loops: CDR1 SGHNT, CDR2 YYREEE (reference sequence). V was pared by 0 bases and J by 2 bases, with 5 bases between. The CDR3 nucleotides read TGTGCCAGCAGCTTGGGCCTTCAAGAGACCCAGTACTTC. Its translation is CASSLGLQETQYF.

The chain employs TRBV5-6 and TRBJ1-1; D gene unclear. The germline gives CDR1 SGHDT, CDR2 YYEEEE. The CDR3 has 13 residues. The ends were cut back, 1 base at V and 5 bases at J, with 9 bases in the middle. The CDR3 protein is CASSLSRWTEAFF. The CDR3 DNA reads as TGTGCCAGCAGCTTGAGCCGGTGGACTGAAGCTTTCTTT.

This chain uses TRBV5-4 with TRBJ2-5, with D possibly being TRBD1 (6 bases). Germline CDR1 SGHNT, CDR2 YYREEE (reference sequence). V lost 0 bases, J lost 4 bases, and 13 bases lay in between. The CDR3 is 15 amino acids. CDR3 loop: CASSLVTGWGETQYF. The CDR3, as DNA: TGTGCCAGCAGCTTGGTGACAGGATGGGGAGAGACCCAGTACTTC.